Each of the 9 T cell receptor beta chains below was sequenced from the same sample in a study of blood T cells in healthy people across ages. Primed by a sample-barcoded 5' primer and a J-beta primer mix, a second PCR proceeded for about 7 to 11 cycles. One entry per CDR3 protein results from TCRdb running MiXCR on the 5' RACE reads. The profile shows fewer than 800,000 distinct CDR3 sequences, roughly 32% of them singletons. Input material: blood. The source is a woman aged 80 or over in good health.

The chain combines TRBV27 with TRBJ1-5, with D unclear. Looked up from germline, CDR1 is MNHEY and CDR2 is SMNVEV (reference sequence). V gave up 6 bases and J gave up 5 bases, with 14 bases separating them. The length of the CDR3 is 14 residues. For the CDR3, the DNA is TGTGCCAGCAGCCCCCGGGAGGCTGATCAGCCCCAGCATTTT. Translation: CASSPREADQPQHF.

The rearrangement joins TRBV5-4 to TRBJ1-1; possibly TRBD1 for D (5 bases). V was clipped by 4 bases and J by 0 bases, with 16 bases between them. CDR1 SGHNT and CDR2 YYREEE come from the germline V gene (reference sequence). The CDR3 has 16 residues. The CDR3: CASSGGGQVVNTEAFF. The CDR3 bases are TGTGCCAGCAGCGGGGGGGGTCAGGTGGTGAACACTGAAGCTTTCTTT.

This clonotype was counted many times. The chain links TRBV12-3 or TRBV12-4 to TRBJ1-2; D not resolved. CDR3 length: 13 amino acids. Deletions cut 3 bases from V and 2 bases from J, with 7 bases between. For the CDR3, the DNA is TGTGCCAGCAGTTTGGTCCTAAACTATGGCTACACCTTC. Its translation is CASSLVLNYGYTF.

The chain carries TRBV20-1 and TRBJ1-1; TRBD1 agrees at 8 bases. There are 14 residues in the CDR3. Unmatched junction bases numbered 9, after V lost 4 bases and J lost 5 bases. From germline, CDR1 is DFQATT and CDR2 SNEGSKA (reference sequence). The CDR3 bases are TGCAGTGCTACATCCGGACAGGGTGGGACTGAAGCTTTCTTT. This sequence encodes CSATSGQGGTEAFF.

This clonotype has ten or more counts. The chain employs TRBV7-2 and TRBJ1-5; the match to TRBD1 covers 7 bases. Germline CDR1 and CDR2: SGHTA and FQGNSA. The J segment lost 5 bases and the V segment lost 5 bases, leaving 9 bases of the junction unmatched. CDR3 size: 15 residues. The CDR3 bases are TGTGCCAGCAGCGACAGACAGGGAACGGATCAGCCCCAGCATTTT. Translated, it gives CASSDRQGTDQPQHF.

This clonotype was detected many times. This chain links TRBV3-1 with TRBJ2-7, with D possibly being TRBD1 or TRBD2 (6 bases each). The CDR3 length is 13 residues. CDR1 and CDR2 from the germline V gene are LGHDT and YNNKEL (reference sequence). Deletions cut 3 bases from V and 5 bases from J, with 11 bases between. The CDR3 coding sequence is TGTGCCAGCAGCCAGTGGGGGGCCGACGAGCAGTACTTC. Translating gives CASSQWGADEQYF.

The rearrangement joins TRBV20-1 to TRBJ1-1; D is unresolved. V lost 0 bases to trimming and J lost 7 bases, with 12 bases between them. The CDR3 runs to 13 residues. Germline CDR1 reads DFQATT; CDR2 reads SNEGSKA (reference sequence). This CDR3 reads CSARDLQGLEAFF. For the CDR3, the DNA is TGCAGTGCTAGAGACTTGCAAGGGCTTGAAGCTTTCTTT.

This clonotype was seen a handful of times. This sequence may be a read error, since a much larger clone differs from it by one base. This chain joins TRBV7-9 and TRBJ2-5; a weak D match, TRBD2 (5 bases). From germline, CDR1 is SEHNR and CDR2 FQNEAQ (reference sequence). V shed 5 bases and J shed 1 base, with 14 bases lying between them. The CDR3 spans 15 residues. The CDR3 protein is CASSPSRTLQETQYF. The CDR3, as DNA: TGTGCCAGCAGCCCCTCCCGGACTCTCCAAGAGACCCAGTACTTC.

The table lists this clonotype with many counts. The rearrangement links TRBV3-1 to TRBJ2-5, with 7 bases identical to TRBD1. J gave up 5 bases and V 3 bases, and 12 bases lay outside the gene matches. This CDR3 contains 16 residues. Germline V gene sequence: CDR1 LGHDT, CDR2 YNNKEL (reference sequence). The CDR3, as DNA: TGTGCCAGCAGCCAGCCCCTGGACAGGTTTAGGGAGACCCAGTACTTC. This gives the protein CASSQPLDRFRETQYF.